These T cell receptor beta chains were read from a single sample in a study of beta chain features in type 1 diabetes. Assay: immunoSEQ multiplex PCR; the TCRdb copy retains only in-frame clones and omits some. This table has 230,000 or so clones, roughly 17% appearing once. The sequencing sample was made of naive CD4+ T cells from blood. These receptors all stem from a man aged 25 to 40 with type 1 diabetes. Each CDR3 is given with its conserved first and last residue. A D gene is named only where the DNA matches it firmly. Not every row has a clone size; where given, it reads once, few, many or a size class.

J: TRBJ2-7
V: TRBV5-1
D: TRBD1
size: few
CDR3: CASSLGTGAYEQYF
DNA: TGCGCCAGCAGCTTGGGGACAGGGGCCTACGAGCAGTACTTC

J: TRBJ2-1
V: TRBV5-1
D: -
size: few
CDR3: CASSYVNEQFF
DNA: TGCGCCAGCAGCTATGTGAATGAGCAGTTCTTC

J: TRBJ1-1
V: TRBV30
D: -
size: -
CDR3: CAWIGGRQQAFF
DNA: TGTGCCTGGATAGGGGGTCGGCAGCAAGCTTTCTTT

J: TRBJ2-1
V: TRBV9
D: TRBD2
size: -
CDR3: CASSAVSGSVNEQFF
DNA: TGTGCCAGCAGCGCTGTTAGCGGGAGCGTGAATGAGCAGTTCTTC

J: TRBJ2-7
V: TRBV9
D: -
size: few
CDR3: CASSVGLDYEQYF
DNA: TGTGCCAGCAGCGTAGGTCTGGACTACGAGCAGTACTTC

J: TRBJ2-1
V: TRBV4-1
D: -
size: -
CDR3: CASSQVQTKIYNEQFF
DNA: TGCGCCAGCAGCCAAGTACAGACTAAGATCTACAATGAGCAGTTCTTC

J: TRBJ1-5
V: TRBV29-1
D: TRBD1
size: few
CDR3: CSVGGTGVNQPQHF
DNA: TGCAGCGTTGGGGGGACAGGGGTCAATCAGCCCCAGCATTTT

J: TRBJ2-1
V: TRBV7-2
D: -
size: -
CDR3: CASSSQVKGEEQFF
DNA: TGTGCCAGCAGCTCACAGGTTAAAGGTGAGGAGCAGTTCTTC

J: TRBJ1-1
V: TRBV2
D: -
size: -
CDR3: CASSSQVGSTEAFF
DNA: TGTGCCAGCAGCTCCCAAGTCGGGAGCACTGAAGCTTTCTTT

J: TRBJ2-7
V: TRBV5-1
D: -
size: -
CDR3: CASSPRGQYSYEQYF
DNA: TGCGCCAGCAGCCCGCGGGGACAGTACTCCTACGAGCAGTACTTC

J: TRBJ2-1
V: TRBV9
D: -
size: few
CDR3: CASSPRGSLLNEQFF
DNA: TGTGCCAGCAGCCCAAGGGGGAGCTTACTAAATGAGCAGTTCTTC

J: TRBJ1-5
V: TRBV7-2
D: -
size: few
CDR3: CASSRNGNQPQHF
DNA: TGTGCCAGCAGCCGCAATGGCAATCAGCCCCAGCATTTT

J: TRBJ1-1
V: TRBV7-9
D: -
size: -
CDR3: CASSLSGVTEAFF
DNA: TGTGCCAGCAGCCTTTCGGGAGTCACTGAAGCTTTCTTT

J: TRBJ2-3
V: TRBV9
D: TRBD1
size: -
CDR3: CASSLTGTGVADTQYF
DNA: TGTGCCAGCAGCTTAACCGGGACAGGGGTCGCAGATACGCAGTATTTT

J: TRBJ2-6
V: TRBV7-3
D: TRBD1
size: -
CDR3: CASSSGQGPYSGANVLTF
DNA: TGTGCCAGCAGCTCCGGACAGGGGCCATACTCTGGGGCCAACGTCCTGACTTTC

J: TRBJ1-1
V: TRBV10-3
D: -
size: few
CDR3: CAISEKGGSTEAFF
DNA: TGTGCCATCAGCGAAAAAGGAGGGTCGACTGAAGCTTTCTTT

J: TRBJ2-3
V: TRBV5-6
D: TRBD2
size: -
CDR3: CASSSGLATDTQYF
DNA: TGTGCCAGCAGCTCGGGACTAGCCACAGATACGCAGTATTTT

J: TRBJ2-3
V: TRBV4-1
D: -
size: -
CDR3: CASSQDSREGDTQYF
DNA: TGCGCCAGCAGCCAAGATAGCCGGGAAGGGGATACGCAGTATTTT

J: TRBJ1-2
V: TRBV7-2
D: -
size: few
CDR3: CASSSTGGYTF
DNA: TGTGCCAGCAGCTCTACTGGGGGCTACACCTTC

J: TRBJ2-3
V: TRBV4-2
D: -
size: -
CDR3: CASSQASATDTQYF
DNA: TGTGCCAGCAGCCAAGCTTCAGCGACAGATACGCAGTATTTT

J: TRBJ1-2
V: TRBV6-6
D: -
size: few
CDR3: CASSYNRDANYGYTF
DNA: TGTGCCAGCAGTTACAACAGGGACGCTAACTATGGCTACACCTTC

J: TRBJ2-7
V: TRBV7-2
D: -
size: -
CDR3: CASSAGPIYEQYF
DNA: TGTGCCAGCAGCGCGGGACCGATCTACGAGCAGTACTTC

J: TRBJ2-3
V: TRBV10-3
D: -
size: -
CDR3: CATAGMLDRTTDTQYF
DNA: TGTGCCACCGCAGGCATGTTGGACAGAACCACAGATACGCAGTATTTT

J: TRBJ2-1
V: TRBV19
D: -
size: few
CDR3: CASKVGGFRSYNEQFF
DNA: TGTGCCAGCAAAGTAGGGGGATTCCGTTCCTACAATGAGCAGTTCTTC

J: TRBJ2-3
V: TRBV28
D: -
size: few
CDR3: CASSTGTPSQYF
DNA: TGTGCCAGCAGTACCGGGACACCTTCGCAGTATTTT

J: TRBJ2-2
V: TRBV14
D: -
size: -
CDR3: CASSRYETRGTGELFF
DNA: TGTGCCAGCAGCCGTTATGAGACGCGAGGCACCGGGGAGCTGTTTTTT

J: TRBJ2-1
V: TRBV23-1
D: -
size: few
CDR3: CASQVSPSYNEQFF
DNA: TGCGCCAGCCAGGTCAGCCCCTCCTACAATGAGCAGTTCTTC

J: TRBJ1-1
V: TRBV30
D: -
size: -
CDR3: CAWIKFSEAFF
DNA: TGTGCCTGGATAAAATTTTCTGAAGCTTTCTTT

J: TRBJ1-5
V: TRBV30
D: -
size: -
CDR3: CAWSVQRNQPQHF
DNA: TGTGCCTGGAGTGTACAACGAAATCAGCCCCAGCATTTT

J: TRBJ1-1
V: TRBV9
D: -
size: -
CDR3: CASSAGPNMNTEAFF
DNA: TGTGCCAGCAGCGCCGGTCCCAACATGAACACTGAAGCTTTCTTT

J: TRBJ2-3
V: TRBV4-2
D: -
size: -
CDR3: CASETPGGDTQYF
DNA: TGTGCCAGCGAGACACCGGGTGGGGATACGCAGTATTTT

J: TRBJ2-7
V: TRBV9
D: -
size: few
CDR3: CASSPTPGAYEQYF
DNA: TGTGCCAGCAGCCCAACCCCGGGCGCCTACGAGCAGTACTTC

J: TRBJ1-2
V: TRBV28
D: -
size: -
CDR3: CASSDGIYGYTF
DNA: TGTGCCAGCAGCGACGGTATCTATGGCTACACCTTC

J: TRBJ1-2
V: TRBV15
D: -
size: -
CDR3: CATSRDRGQRGFGYTF
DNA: TGTGCCACCAGCAGAGATAGGGGTCAGAGAGGCTTTGGCTACACCTTC

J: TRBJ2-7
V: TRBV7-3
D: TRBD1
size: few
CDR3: CASSPGTAEQYF
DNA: TGTGCCAGCAGCCCGGGGACAGCCGAGCAGTACTTC

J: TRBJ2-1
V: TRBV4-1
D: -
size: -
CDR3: CASRRISGANSYNEQFF
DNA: TGCGCCAGCAGACGGATTAGCGGAGCGAACTCCTACAATGAGCAGTTCTTC

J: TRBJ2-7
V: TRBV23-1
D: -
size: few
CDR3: CASSQSKVQVRGEQYF
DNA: TGCGCCAGCAGTCAATCGAAGGTCCAGGTTAGGGGCGAGCAGTACTTC

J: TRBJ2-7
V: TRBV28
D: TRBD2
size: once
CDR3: CASSAAGTSSYEQYF
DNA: TGTGCCAGCAGTGCCGCCGGGACTAGCTCCTACGAGCAGTACTTC

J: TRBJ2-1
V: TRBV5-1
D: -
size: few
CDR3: CASSLDLGGSYNEQFF
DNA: TGCGCCAGCAGCTTGGATCTCGGCGGCTCCTACAATGAGCAGTTCTTC

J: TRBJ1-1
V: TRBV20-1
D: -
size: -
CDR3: CSAREGWEAFF
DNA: TGCAGTGCTAGAGAGGGTTGGGAAGCTTTCTTT

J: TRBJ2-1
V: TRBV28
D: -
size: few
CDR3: CAIGVTYNEQFF
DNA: TGTGCCATCGGGGTTACCTACAATGAGCAGTTCTTC

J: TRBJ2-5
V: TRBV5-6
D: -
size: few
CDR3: CASSGGAMETQYF
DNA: TGTGCCAGCAGCGGAGGAGCCATGGAGACCCAGTACTTC

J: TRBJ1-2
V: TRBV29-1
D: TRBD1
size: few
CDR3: CSAERQGVNGYTF
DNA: TGCAGCGCCGAAAGACAGGGAGTGAATGGCTACACCTTC

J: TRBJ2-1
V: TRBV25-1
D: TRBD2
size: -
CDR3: CASSDAGGPGEQFF
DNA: TGTGCCAGCAGTGATGCGGGAGGTCCGGGTGAGCAGTTCTTC

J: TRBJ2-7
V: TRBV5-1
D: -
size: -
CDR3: CASSPTDGAYEQYF
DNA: TGCGCCAGCAGCCCAACCGACGGAGCCTACGAGCAGTACTTC

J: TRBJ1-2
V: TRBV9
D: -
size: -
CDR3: CASSVATGRANYGYTF
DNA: TGTGCCAGCAGCGTAGCTACGGGGAGGGCTAACTATGGCTACACCTTC

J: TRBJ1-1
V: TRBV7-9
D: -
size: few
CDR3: CASSLARNTEAFF
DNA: TGTGCCAGCAGCTTAGCAAGGAACACTGAAGCTTTCTTT

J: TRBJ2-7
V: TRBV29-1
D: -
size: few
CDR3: CSVDFGTVGGEQYF
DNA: TGCAGCGTTGACTTTGGCACTGTTGGGGGCGAGCAGTACTTC